A selection of T cell receptor beta chains follows, all from one sample in a study of cytomegalovirus exposure and HLA in healthy donors. Generated by immunoSEQ multiplex PCR, the TCRdb table keeps only in-frame clones and is missing some. The sample has approximately 190,000 clones, about 83% seen once; the top ten hold less than 2%. Sequencing used PBMCs. These TCRs come from a man aged 40-50 years in good health and CMV-seropositive. Both conserved end residues are part of each CDR3. A D gene is named only where the DNA matches it firmly. Size is stated for part of the rows, as once, few or many counts, or as a class when the clone is expanded.

abundance	v_gene	d_gene	j_gene	CDR3aa	CDR3nt
once	TRBV5-4	TRBD2	TRBJ2-7	CASSPIGTSLTQEQYF	TGTGCCAGCAGCCCGATCGGGACTAGCTTAACGCAGGAGCAGTACTTC
-	TRBV2	TRBD2	TRBJ2-2	CASMRLAGAGELFF	TGTGCCAGCATGAGACTAGCGGGAGCCGGGGAGCTGTTTTTT
-	TRBV7-9	TRBD2	TRBJ2-5	CASSLKPRSSGREETQYF	TGTGCCAGCAGCTTAAAGCCCCGCAGTAGCGGGAGGGAAGAGACCCAGTACTTC
-	TRBV28	TRBD2	TRBJ2-1	CASRTPLAGWGNEQFF	TGTGCCAGCAGAACGCCACTAGCGGGCTGGGGCAATGAGCAGTTCTTC
-	TRBV5-1	TRBD2	TRBJ2-1	CASSWGLADYNEQFF	TGCGCCAGCAGTTGGGGACTAGCGGACTACAATGAGCAGTTCTTC
once	TRBV29-1	-	TRBJ2-1	CSVSQSYNEQFF	TGCAGCGTATCACAAAGCTACAATGAGCAGTTCTTC
-	TRBV9	TRBD2	TRBJ2-7	CASGGPSGTYYEQYF	TGTGCCAGCGGCGGACCGAGCGGGACGTACTACGAGCAGTACTTC
-	TRBV2	TRBD2	TRBJ2-7	CASSAGTSGSDEQYF	TGTGCCAGCAGTGCCGGGACTAGCGGGAGTGATGAGCAGTACTTC
-	TRBV18	TRBD1	TRBJ1-3	CASSPLTGEGNTIYF	TGTGCCAGCTCACCCTTAACAGGGGAGGGAAACACCATATATTTT
-	TRBV4-3	TRBD2	TRBJ2-1	CASSQILSGNYNEQFF	TGCGCCAGCAGCCAAATACTCAGCGGGAATTACAATGAGCAGTTCTTC
-	TRBV5-4	TRBD1	TRBJ2-7	CASSLAPTGNRGAYEQYF	TGTGCCAGCAGCTTGGCCCCCACGGGGAACAGGGGAGCCTACGAGCAGTACTTC
-	TRBV15	-	TRBJ1-2	CATSRAGPGVIGYTF	TGTGCCACCAGCAGAGCTGGCCCCGGGGTGATTGGCTACACCTTC
-	TRBV2	TRBD1	TRBJ1-1	CASSALPRGTEAFF	TGTGCCAGCAGTGCCCTTCCCAGGGGGACTGAAGCTTTCTTT
-	TRBV7-9	-	TRBJ1-4	CASSLDGMEKLFF	TGTGCCAGCAGCTTAGACGGGATGGAAAAACTGTTTTTT
-	TRBV5-1	-	TRBJ2-6	CASSSNPGANGLTF	TGCGCCAGCAGCTCCAACCCTGGGGCCAACGGCCTGACTTTC
-	TRBV28	TRBD2	TRBJ2-2	CASSFGAGVPGELFF	TGTGCCAGCAGTTTTGGAGCGGGAGTTCCCGGGGAGCTGTTTTTT